This TCR beta chain came from a study of T cell repertoires in cytomegalovirus infection (dated by TCRdb to the late 2010s). Notes on the research overall: Alongside well-studied HLA-B-restricted epitopes, the peptide stimulations were aimed at recently identified HLA-C-restricted CMV epitopes, whose presentation resists viral immunomodulation. Because public TCR beta signatures pointed to carriage of CMV infection together with the matching HLA type, the HLA type of each donor mattered for the analysis. Overall study outcomes, separate from this receptor: The ex vivo response was dominated by HLA-C-restricted CMV-specific TCR beta clonotypes, which also provided the single most frequent clonotype in two of eight donors. In both this cohort and an independent roughly 360-donor cohort, the cumulative frequency of public TCR beta family members distinguished carriers of CMV infection plus the relevant HLA type.

TCRdb names Illumina HiSeq 1500 as the instrument used. TCRdb took the public reads, trimmed them with fastp at Q25, ran MiXCR for clone calling and kept in-frame beta chains. Each CDR3 protein appears once, grouped with its most common genes and DNA. The sample records 200,000 or so distinct CDR3 sequences, 35% to 40% of which are singletons. Roughly three fifths of the sample rests with the top ten. The CDR3 measures 13 amino acids from cysteine to phenylalanine. Only CDR3 DNA is held: 39 bases, read in frame from base 1. The junction shows trimming of 3 bases on V and 10 bases on J, plus 12 bases between the germline ends. What the treatment or condition label conveys for this sample: in vitro stimulation with specific CMV peptide epitopes to enrich CMV-specific T cells. The sample holds many counts of this clonotype. The specificity of this receptor is unknown. No per-base quality is available; no much larger clone lies one base away.

The rearranged segments are TRBV12-3 or TRBV12-4 and TRBJ1-4, with an unclear D gene assignment. The source was CD8+ T cells from cultured PBMCs, collected from culture after CMV antigen stimulation. This receptor was taken from a human donor in good health (CMV status not recorded). Some clones in this sample may be carry-over from other donors' samples. The CDR3: CASSFSGWGKLFF. The bases are TGTGCCAGCAGTTTTTCAGGTTGGGGAAAACTGTTTTTT.